A single TCR beta chain is shown here with its context. What it binds is not known. PCR amplification relied on 60 Vbeta primers (plus 13 Jbeta primers). The table came from immunoSEQ multiplex PCR; TCRdb's copy has only in-frame clones and leaves some out. The table lists 150,000 to 170,000 clones, about 70% of them singletons. The V gene's germline CDR1 is SQVTM and CDR2 ANQGSEA. J gave up 3 bases and V 5 bases, and 6 bases lay outside the gene matches. This CDR3 spans 14 amino acids. These data come from a study of cytomegalovirus exposure and HLA in healthy donors. The wider study: T cells numbering around 190 million yielded around 120 million unique TCR beta sequences in an earlier analysis. General observations from the study: For most subjects, TCR beta sequences were reported to predict HLA-A and HLA-B alleles with accuracy. An analysis that was carried out later associated 15,000 to 20,000 TCR beta sequences with HLA alleles at 0.05 false discovery rate. V- and J-gene trimming in TCR beta was tied to a missense DCLRE1C variant by an analysis performed later.

The V and J genes are TRBV29-1 and TRBJ2-3, with 9 bases identical to TRBD1. This TCR came from a man aged 18 to 30 in good health and CMV-seronegative. Specimen: PBMCs. The DNA for the CDR3 is TGCAGCGTTCAGGGACAGGGTTTTACAGATACGCAGTATTTT. Translating it yields CSVQGQGFTDTQYF.